These 5 T cell receptor beta chains came from one sample sequenced in a study of T cell responses to AZD1222 COVID-19 vaccine. Assay used: immunoSEQ multiplex PCR; TCRdb lists only in-frame clones, some missing. Of about 83,000 clones detected, about 82% appear once; the ten largest clones hold 8.7%. Sequences were derived from peripheral blood, sampled on day 0 of AZD1222 vaccination. The receptors originated from an adult in good health.

This chain connects TRBV6-6 to TRBJ1-2; 8 bases map to TRBD1. The J segment lost 6 bases and the V segment lost 5 bases, leaving 5 bases of the junction unmatched. The CDR3 covers 13 residues. CDR1 and CDR2 (germline): MNHNY, SVGAGI (reference sequence). This CDR3 is CASSGQGTNGYTF. As DNA, the CDR3 is TGTGCCAGCAGTGGACAGGGAACCAATGGCTACACCTTC.

The rearrangement joins TRBV5-1 to TRBJ1-4; 8 positions agree with TRBD1. This CDR3 is built from 15 residues. J gave up 6 bases and V 4 bases, and 8 bases lay outside the gene matches. Germline V CDR1 and CDR2: SGHRS, YFSETQ. CDR3: CASSGTGGIYEKLFF. CDR3 sequence (DNA): TGCGCCAGCAGCGGAACAGGGGGTATTTATGAAAAACTGTTTTTT. Together with reference TRBV5-1 and TRBJ1-4, the CDR3 gives the full variable domain: KAGVTQTPRYLIKTRGQQVTLSCSPISGHRSVSWYQQTPGQGLQFLFEYFSETQRNKGNFPGRFSGRQFSNSRSEMNVSTLELGDSALYLCASSGTGGIYEKLFFGSGTQLSVL.

V gene TRBV14 combines with J gene TRBJ2-1; the D is unclear. The germline CDR1 and CDR2 sequences are SGHDN and FVKESK. V was trimmed by 1 base and J by 7 bases, leaving 11 bases between them. There are 14 residues in the CDR3. The CDR3: CASSQVAVWNEQFF. The DNA of the CDR3 is TGTGCCAGCAGCCAAGTTGCGGTTTGGAATGAGCAGTTCTTC.

This clone has just one count. The chain recombines TRBV5-1 with TRBJ2-3; D gene uncertain. The CDR3 totals 15 residues. Germline CDR1 is SGHRS and CDR2 is YFSETQ. Between the trimmed V and J ends, which lost 0 bases and 4 bases, there was a span of 12 bases. The DNA for the CDR3 is TGCGCCAGCAGCTTGGGACCACTAACTTCAGATACGCAGTATTTT. Encoded protein: CASSLGPLTSDTQYF.

The genes are TRBV9 and TRBJ2-1; TRBD2 matches 14 bases. The CDR3 length is 17 residues. J was trimmed by 2 bases and V by 3 bases; bases with no gene match: 4. Per the germline V gene, CDR1 is SGDLS and CDR2 is YYNGEE. CDR3 in DNA: TGTGCCAGCAGCGAGACTAGCGGGGGGGCGCCCTACAATGAGCAGTTCTTC. This translates into CASSETSGGAPYNEQFF.